The sequence of this T cell receptor beta chain was determined in a study of CD8 T cells in ankylosing spondylitis. General observations from the study: Characteristic of ankylosing spondylitis blood, it appeared, was a TCR beta motif comprising several highly homologous variants. Enrichment of disease-linked clones was reportedly significant in matched ankylosing spondylitis synovial fluid.

This clonotype was recorded at least ten times. The antigen is undetermined. TCRdb reanalysed the 5' RACE reads using MiXCR and keeps one entry per CDR3 protein. This table has around 140,000 distinct CDR3 sequences, 11% appearing once. Deletions cut 2 bases from V and 5 bases from J, with 10 bases between. This CDR3 is 13 amino acids long. The gene calls are TRBV12-3 or TRBV12-4 and TRBJ2-7; D ambiguous. This TCR came from a female donor with ankylosing spondylitis or in good health (not recorded which). Sequencing input: blood, either unsorted or a sorted T cell fraction (not recorded which). The CDR3 coding sequence is TGTGCCAGCAGTTTACGGAGCAGCCACGAGCAGTACTTC. It is translated as CASSLRSSHEQYF.